A single sample is the source of the 9 T cell receptor beta chains below, sequenced in a study of blood T cell repertoires in COVID-19. Only in-frame clones appear in the TCRdb table, and some are missing; sequencing was by immunoSEQ multiplex PCR. The sample consists of around 250,000 clones, 70% to 90% of them appearing once. Specimen: peripheral blood. The receptor set was obtained from a man aged 18-30 years with active or convalescent COVID-19.

In its sample, this clone was seen a few times. The J gene is TRBJ2-1, the V gene TRBV12-5; TRBD2 agrees at 9 bases. With V trimmed by 3 bases and J by 8 bases, 8 bases remained unmatched. Germline V lookup: CDR1 LGHNT, CDR2 FRNRAP. The CDR3 runs to 15 residues. CDR3 loop: CASGLRRGGRDEQFF. The CDR3 DNA sequence: TGTGCTAGTGGTTTAAGGCGGGGGGGCAGGGATGAGCAGTTCTTC.

The J gene is TRBJ2-7, the V gene TRBV2; D may be TRBD1 (6 bases). Trimming removed 5 bases at V and 3 bases at J, with 8 bases between. The CDR3 is 12 residues long. The germline V gene encodes CDR1 SNHLY and CDR2 FYNNEI. CDR3 amino acids: CASSQTGYEQYF. As DNA, the CDR3 is TGTGCCAGCAGTCAGACAGGCTACGAGCAGTACTTC. Full variable domain (outside the CDR3, taken from reference TRBV2 and TRBJ2-7): EPEVTQTPSHQVTQMGQEVILRCVPISNHLYFYWYRQILGQKVEFLVSFYNNEISEKSEIFDDQFSVERPDGSNFTLKIRSTKLEDSAMYFCASSQTGYEQYFGPGTRLTVT.

The rearrangement links TRBV9 to TRBJ1-6; D remains unclear. CDR3 length equals 14 residues. Germline V CDR1 and CDR2: SGDLS, YYNGEE. V dropped 3 bases and J dropped 6 bases, with 10 bases sitting between them. CDR3 amino acids: CASSALFSNSPLHF. The CDR3 DNA is TGTGCCAGCAGCGCTCTTTTTAGTAATTCACCCCTCCACTTT.

The chain couples TRBV7-8 to TRBJ2-7, with TRBD2 matching 8 bases. Germline trimming cut 3 bases from V and 6 bases from J; bases unmatched to any gene: 7. The CDR3 is made up of 14 amino acids. The germline V gene has CDR1 SGHVS and CDR2 FQNEAQ. CDR3 loop: CASSLSLAGGEQYF. CDR3 in DNA: TGTGCCAGCAGCTTGTCGCTAGCGGGTGGCGAGCAGTACTTC.

J is TRBJ2-1 and V is TRBV6-6; D is unresolved. From germline, CDR1 is MNHNY and CDR2 SVGAGI (reference sequence). The CDR3 sequence is 12 residues long. The V end lost 2 bases, the J end lost 5 bases, and 4 bases lay between the germline ends. CDR3 in DNA: TGTGCCAGCAGTTACCTTAACAATGAGCAGTTCTTC. It specifies CASSYLNNEQFF.

The CDR3 region has the DNA TGTGCCAGCGCAGGGGTATCCCAAGACGAAAAACTGTTTTTT. It codes for CASAGVSQDEKLFF. The chain has TRBV28 and TRBJ1-4; weak D call: TRBD1 (6 bases). The CDR3 loop spans 14 amino acids. Looked up from germline, CDR1 is MDHEN and CDR2 is SYDVKM. V gave up 8 bases and J gave up 8 bases, with 18 bases separating them.

The chain couples TRBV7-9 to TRBJ1-1, with D possibly matching TRBD1 (6 bases). Trimming removed 4 bases from V and 4 bases from J, with 16 bases in between. CDR1 SEHNR and CDR2 FQNEAQ come from the germline V gene (reference sequence). The CDR3 contains 15 residues. CDR3 bases: TGTGCCAGCAGCTCACACAGGGAAATGGGCACTGAAGCTTTCTTT. This gives the protein CASSSHREMGTEAFF.

The chain combines TRBV10-3 with TRBJ1-4; 8 bases map to TRBD1. This CDR3 spans 15 amino acids. The V gene end was trimmed by 2 bases and the J gene end by 7 bases; junction bases not matched to a gene: 6. CDR1 is ENHRY and CDR2 is SYGVKD in the germline V gene. The CDR3 loop reads CAISELGQGGEKLFF. CDR3 DNA sequence: TGTGCCATCAGTGAGCTAGGACAGGGAGGTGAAAAACTGTTTTTT.

This clone appeared a few times. The J gene is TRBJ1-1, the V gene TRBV7-9; D may be TRBD1 (6 bases). The V end lost 5 bases, the J end lost 2 bases, and 15 bases lay between the germline ends. The V gene's germline CDR1 is SEHNR and CDR2 FQNEAQ (reference sequence). This CDR3 comprises 15 residues. CDR3 in DNA: TGTGCCAGCAGCAAGTTACAGGGCCCTAACACTGAAGCTTTCTTT. This codes for CASSKLQGPNTEAFF.